The entry below describes one TCR beta chain. Its antigen is currently unknown. The data were obtained in a study of cytomegalovirus exposure and HLA in healthy donors. Findings of the study overall: Overall, roughly 160 TCR beta chains were annotated as cytomegalovirus-associated. About 90% or about 30% of the time was how often most TCR beta V segments were productive, according to an earlier analysis. Among the sequence variants, a highly shared cluster was likely an artifact of sequencing.

The PCR used 60 Vbeta and 13 Jbeta primers. Measured with immunoSEQ multiplex PCR; TCRdb has only the in-frame clones, and not every one. The table shows 120,000 to 150,000 clones, with around 66% occurring only once. Germline V lookup: CDR1 LNHDA, CDR2 SQIVND (reference sequence). The CDR3 runs to 13 residues. V gave up 4 bases and J gave up 2 bases; unmatched junction bases: 1. This receptor was obtained from a woman aged 25 to 39 in good health and CMV-seropositive. The sequencing input was PBMCs. This chain joins TRBV19 and TRBJ1-1, with TRBD1 matching over 7 bases. The CDR3 sequence is CASSRQGNTEAFF. For the CDR3, the DNA is TGTGCCAGTAGTAGACAGGGAAACACTGAAGCTTTCTTT.